Sequencing of this T cell receptor (beta chain) was carried out in a study of T cell repertoires in cytomegalovirus infection. Overall study results and limits: Cumulative public TCR beta family frequency identified carriers of CMV plus the relevant HLA.

V was shortened by 5 bases and J by 6 bases, with 26 bases between the two germline ends. Germline V gene sequence: CDR1 LNHNV, CDR2 YYDKDF (reference sequence). The CDR3 has 18 amino acids. From the reads, TCRdb called clonotypes with MiXCR, one entry per CDR3 protein. The sample contains some 400,000 distinct CDR3 sequences, roughly 20% of which appear only once. Concerning this clonotype: Its antigen is still unknown.

The sequence was obtained from a human donor in good health (CMV status not recorded). Some clones in this sample may be carry-over from other donors' samples. Sequencing was performed on PBMCs. The chain employs TRBV15 and TRBJ1-5; D gene ambiguous. CDR3 DNA: TGTGCCACCAGCCTTCCCCCCCAACCCAGGTTCGAGGGTCAGCCCCAGCATTTT. Protein product: CATSLPPQPRFEGQPQHF.